One sample yielded the 19 T cell receptor beta chains listed below, sequenced in a study of T cell responses to AZD1222 COVID-19 vaccine. Assay used: immunoSEQ multiplex PCR; TCRdb lists only in-frame clones, some missing. The sample yields approximately 170,000 clones, around 93% seen once. The input for sequencing was peripheral blood, taken on day 0 of AZD1222 vaccination. Receptors originate from an adult in good health.

The chain couples TRBV7-9 to TRBJ1-5, with a weak D call TRBD1 (5 bases). The V gene's germline CDR1 is SEHNR and CDR2 FQNEAQ (reference sequence). The V end was cut by 1 base, the J end by 0 bases, with 10 bases between. The CDR3 loop spans 16 amino acids. CDR3 loop: CASSLGGSHSNQPQHF. CDR3 DNA: TGTGCCAGCAGCTTAGGGGGCAGTCATAGCAATCAGCCCCAGCATTTT.

This rearrangement joins TRBV5-1 to TRBJ2-2, with D possibly being TRBD2 (6 bases). There are 15 residues in the CDR3. Germline CDR1 SGHRS, CDR2 YFSETQ. V was cut by 4 bases and J by 0 bases, with 10 bases left in between. The CDR3 DNA is TGCGCCAGCAGCCCTAGGGACTCGAACACCGGGGAGCTGTTTTTT. Translated, it gives CASSPRDSNTGELFF. The whole variable domain, filled in from reference TRBV5-1 and TRBJ2-2, reads KAGVTQTPRYLIKTRGQQVTLSCSPISGHRSVSWYQQTPGQGLQFLFEYFSETQRNKGNFPGRFSGRQFSNSRSEMNVSTLELGDSALYLCASSPRDSNTGELFFGEGSRLTVL.

This chain uses TRBV30 with TRBJ2-7; D might be TRBD1 (8 bases). Germline assignment: CDR1 GTSNPN and CDR2 SVGIG (reference sequence). The CDR3 extends over 14 amino acids. Trimming pared 5 bases from V and 5 bases from J, leaving 19 bases between. The CDR3 DNA sequence: TGTGCCTGGGGCAGGACAGGGAGGGGAGACGAGCAGTACTTC. This sequence encodes CAWGRTGRGDEQYF.

The V gene is TRBV7-9, the J gene TRBJ2-7; D perhaps matches TRBD2 (6 bases). V was trimmed by 5 bases and J by 5 bases, leaving 10 bases between them. The CDR3 has 12 residues. Germline V gene lookup returns CDR1 SEHNR and CDR2 FQNEAQ (reference sequence). The CDR3 coding sequence is TGTGCCAGCAGCCGAGCGGGCCACGAGCAGTACTTC. Translated: CASSRAGHEQYF.

This clone was recorded a few times. The J gene is TRBJ2-7, the V gene TRBV27; 7 positions agree with TRBD1. The CDR3 totals 14 residues. V gave up 4 bases and J gave up 7 bases; unmatched junction bases: 10. Germline V gene data show CDR1 as MNHEY and CDR2 as SMNVEV (reference sequence). CDR3 coding DNA: TGTGCCAGCAGTTCTCGGGACAGCTTAGAGGAGCAGTACTTC. As protein: CASSSRDSLEEQYF.

V usage is TRBV28 and J usage is TRBJ1-4; the D is unclear. Germline V gene lookup returns CDR1 MDHEN and CDR2 SYDVKM. V dropped 7 bases and J dropped 5 bases, with 8 bases sitting between them. The CDR3 has 12 amino acids. The CDR3 sequence is CASKRPNEKLFF. The CDR3 DNA sequence: TGTGCCAGCAAACGGCCCAATGAAAAACTGTTTTTT.

The V and J genes are TRBV6-2 or TRBV6-3 and TRBJ1-2; D is perhaps TRBD1 (5 bases). Trimming removed 6 bases at V and 7 bases at J, with 21 bases between. The CDR3 runs 15 residues. The germline gives CDR1 MNHEY, CDR2 SVGEGT. CDR3 sequence reads: CASSQSRDAIGGYTF. In DNA form, the CDR3 reads TGTGCCAGCAGCCAATCCCGGGACGCGATCGGTGGCTACACCTTC.

V and J are TRBV28 and TRBJ1-1, with D unresolved. The V end lost 2 bases, the J end lost 0 bases, and 7 bases lay between the germline ends. CDR3 length: 14 amino acids. The V gene's germline CDR1 is MDHEN and CDR2 SYDVKM. CDR3 loop: CASSLGDLNTEAFF. The CDR3 region has the DNA TGTGCCAGCAGTTTAGGTGATCTGAACACTGAAGCTTTCTTT.

The gene calls are TRBV24-1 and TRBJ2-2; either TRBD1 or TRBD2 may fit D (5 bases each). Trimming left V 7 bases short and J 3 bases short, with 11 bases between. Germline V CDR1 and CDR2: KGHDR, SFDVKD. The CDR3 covers 14 residues. The CDR3 DNA is TGTGCCACCAGGTCAGGGACGGACACCGGGGAGCTGTTTTTT. It specifies CATRSGTDTGELFF.

The chain carries TRBV6-5 and TRBJ2-5, with D maybe TRBD2 (5 bases). The ends were cut back, 11 bases at V and 5 bases at J, with 15 bases in the middle. Germline V gene sequence: CDR1 MNHEY, CDR2 SVGAGI. The CDR3 runs to 12 residues. The chain's CDR3 is CAGASLGETQYF. The CDR3 DNA reads as TGTGCCGGCGCTAGCCTAGGGGAGACCCAGTACTTC.

J is TRBJ2-7 and V is TRBV18; TRBD2 agrees at 9 bases. The CDR3 extends over 13 amino acids. Trimming removed 8 bases from V and 0 bases from J; junction bases left unmatched: 2. CDR1 and CDR2 (germline): KGHSH, LQKENI. CDR3 sequence: CASRTSASYEQYF. The CDR3 coding sequence is TGTGCCAGCCGGACTAGCGCCTCCTACGAGCAGTACTTC.

This rearrangement joins TRBV5-1 to TRBJ2-1; 9 nucleotides align to TRBD1. The CDR3 is 15 amino acids. Losses at the gene ends were 4 bases for V and 9 bases for J; bases not matched to a gene: 11. Germline V CDR1 and CDR2: SGHRS, YFSETQ. The CDR3 protein is CASSPRDRVFVEQFF. In DNA form, the CDR3 reads TGCGCCAGCAGCCCCCGGGACAGGGTATTTGTTGAGCAGTTCTTC.

This sequence joins TRBV10-3 and TRBJ1-2; 7 nucleotides line up with TRBD1. V gave up 6 bases and J gave up 6 bases; unmatched junction bases: 4. The length of the CDR3 is 12 residues. CDR1 is ENHRY and CDR2 is SYGVKD in the germline V gene. The CDR3 here is CAIRTTGDGYTF. The CDR3 coding sequence is TGTGCCATCAGGACAACAGGGGATGGCTACACCTTC.

This chain connects TRBV30 to TRBJ2-3; D is perhaps TRBD1 (6 bases). Per the germline V gene, CDR1 is GTSNPN and CDR2 is SVGIG (reference sequence). The CDR3 has 15 residues. Between the trimmed V and J ends, which lost 1 base and 3 bases, there was a span of 14 bases. The CDR3 region is CAWSATGTMTDTQYF. CDR3 nucleotide sequence: TGTGCCTGGAGTGCTACCGGGACAATGACAGATACGCAGTATTTT. The full variable domain, its missing parts supplied by reference TRBV30 and TRBJ2-3, is SQTIHQWPATLVQPVGSPLSLECTVEGTSNPNLYWYRQAAGRGLQLLFYSVGIGQISSEVPQNLSASRPQDRQFILSSKKLLLSDSGFYLCAWSATGTMTDTQYFGPGTRLTVL.

The V gene is TRBV10-3, the J gene TRBJ1-1; 8 bases fit TRBD1. The J segment lost 10 bases and the V segment lost 5 bases, leaving 9 bases of the junction unmatched. Germline V gives CDR1 ENHRY, CDR2 SYGVKD. The CDR3 extends over 13 amino acids. This chain's CDR3 is CAISFGQGMGAFF. CDR3 DNA: TGTGCCATCAGTTTCGGACAGGGTATGGGAGCTTTCTTT.

This rearrangement joins TRBV5-6 to TRBJ2-1; D gene uncertain. Germline CDR1 is SGHDT and CDR2 is YYEEEE. V lost 5 bases and J 1 base, leaving 4 bases between the germline ends. The CDR3 has 12 amino acids. As DNA, the CDR3 is TGTGCCAGCAGTACTTCCTACAATGAGCAGTTCTTC. Amino acids: CASSTSYNEQFF.

This rearrangement joins TRBV27 to TRBJ2-7; TRBD2 might be the D (5 bases). V gave up 6 bases and J gave up 0 bases, with 6 bases separating them. The CDR3 runs 12 residues. Germline assignment: CDR1 MNHEY and CDR2 SMNVEV (reference sequence). The CDR3 DNA sequence: TGTGCCAGCAGAGGAGGCTCCTACGAGCAGTACTTC. It specifies CASRGGSYEQYF.

The chain recombines TRBV3-1 (or the pseudogene TRBV3-2) with TRBJ1-5; D call uncertain. Trimming removed 1 base at V and 0 bases at J, with 10 bases between. The CDR3 runs to 16 residues. CDR1 is LGHDT and CDR2 is YNNKEL in the germline V gene (reference sequence). CDR3 DNA sequence: TGTGCCAGCAGCCAAGGTTCCGGTAATAGCAATCAGCCCCAGCATTTT. Residues: CASSQGSGNSNQPQHF.

The chain employs TRBV18 and TRBJ1-2, with 7 bases that match TRBD1. The CDR3 extends over 14 amino acids. Germline CDR1 and CDR2: KGHSH and LQKENI. The trim removed 3 bases at V and 4 bases at J, leaving 5 bases unmatched. The DNA for the CDR3 is TGTGCCAGCTCACCTTCGGGACAGTTCTATGGCTACACCTTC. Protein: CASSPSGQFYGYTF.